These T cell receptor beta chains were read from a single sample in a study of T-cell reconstitution after alpha-beta-depleted transplantation in children. Each CDR3 protein is one row after TCRdb ran MiXCR on the PCR reads. The repertoire holds some 220,000 distinct CDR3 sequences, with around 9.5% as singletons. Source: PBMCs from the stem cell graft donor, taken from the stem cell graft. These receptors came from a human donor who donated a stem cell graft to a child with acute lymphoblastic leukemia. Both conserved end residues are part of each CDR3. A D gene is named only where the DNA matches it firmly. Some rows have no size entry. The others give once, few or many, or a class for an expanded clone.

.,TRBJ1-1,TRBV9,.,TGTGCCAGCAGCGTAGCTGTGGAGACTGAAGCTTTCTTT,CASSVAVETEAFF
.,TRBJ1-5,TRBV6-1,many,TGTGCCAGCAGCGAGAACTCAGACCCTCAGCCCCAGCATTTT,CASSENSDPQPQHF
TRBD2,TRBJ2-1,TRBV9,many,TGTGCCAGCAGCTTACTAGCGGGGGGGCTGGATGAGCAGTTCTTC,CASSLLAGGLDEQFF
.,TRBJ2-7,TRBV5-1,many,TGCGCCAGCAACCCAACCCTCAGAGGCTCCTACGAGCAGTACTTC,CASNPTLRGSYEQYF
.,TRBJ1-5,TRBV18,many,TGTGCCAGTTCTCAGGGTACGGATAGCAATCAGCCCCAGCATTTT,CASSQGTDSNQPQHF
TRBD2,TRBJ2-1,TRBV20-1,few,TGCAGTGCTGGGGTTTTGGGTAGCGGGGGCCTCAGCTCCTACAATGAGCAGTTCTTC,CSAGVLGSGGLSSYNEQFF
.,TRBJ2-3,TRBV4-3,few,TGCGCCAGCAGCCAAACTCTAGGAGTCACAGATACGCAGTATTTT,CASSQTLGVTDTQYF
.,TRBJ1-1,TRBV10-3,many,TGTGCCACCAGCCCTCTGAACACTGAAGCTTTCTTT,CATSPLNTEAFF
.,TRBJ1-2,TRBV2,.,TGTGCCAGCACCCAAAGTCGGGGCAGGGCGTCTGGCTACACCTTC,CASTQSRGRASGYTF
.,TRBJ1-5,TRBV6-5,many,TGTGCCAGCGCGGACCGGGGCGGCAATCAGCCCCAGCATTTT,CASADRGGNQPQHF
TRBD1,TRBJ2-6,TRBV4-2,many,TGTGCCAGCAGCCATGGGACAGGCTCTGGGGCCAACGTCCTGACTTTC,CASSHGTGSGANVLTF
TRBD2,TRBJ2-1,TRBV2,few,TGTGCCATACGAAGAGCGGGGGGCCATAATGAGCAGTTCTTC,CAIRRAGGHNEQFF
TRBD1,TRBJ1-6,TRBV5-1,many,TGCGCCAGCAGCGCGGGGACAGGGACGTCACCCCTCCACTTT,CASSAGTGTSPLHF
.,TRBJ2-3,TRBV24-1,many,TGTGCCACCAGTGGTATGCCTAGCACAGATACGCAGTATTTT,CATSGMPSTDTQYF
.,TRBJ1-5,TRBV18,.,TGTGCCAGCTCACCCATACAGGATGTTCAGCCCCAGCATTTT,CASSPIQDVQPQHF
TRBD1,TRBJ1-6,TRBV6-5,.,TGTGCCAGCAGTTACAAACAGGGGGTGCTAGGTTCACCCCTCCACTTT,CASSYKQGVLGSPLHF
.,TRBJ1-5,TRBV6-1,many,TGTGCCAGCAGTGTTACCCAGCCCCAGCATTTT,CASSVTQPQHF
.,TRBJ1-6,TRBV15,few,TGTGCCACCAGCAGAGAATCGTCCGGGCTTGGGTCACCCCTCCACTTT,CATSRESSGLGSPLHF
.,TRBJ1-1,TRBV7-9,many,TGTGCCAGCAGCTTGGAACAGGGATGGGGCGAAGCTTTCTTT,CASSLEQGWGEAFF
TRBD2,TRBJ2-1,TRBV5-1,few,TGCGCCAGCAGCACTAGCGGGGTATACAATGAGCAGTTCTTC,CASSTSGVYNEQFF
.,TRBJ1-2,TRBV7-2,few,TGTGCCAGCAGCCATGACTCTTACGTTGGCTACACCTTC,CASSHDSYVGYTF
TRBD1,TRBJ1-4,TRBV7-9,.,TGTGCCAGCAGCATGGCCGGGACAGGCAATGAAAAACTGTTTTTT,CASSMAGTGNEKLFF
.,TRBJ2-6,TRBV11-2,.,TGTGCCAGCAGCTTAGTTCTCCGGGACACTTTCTCTGGGGCCAACGTCCTGACTTTC,CASSLVLRDTFSGANVLTF
.,TRBJ2-2,TRBV5-1,many,TGCGCCAGCAGCGGTGTCACAGGGAACACCGGGGAGCTGTTTTTT,CASSGVTGNTGELFF
TRBD1,TRBJ2-7,TRBV28,.,TGTGCCAGCAGGGGGACAGGGCTTTGGGAGCAGTACTTC,CASRGTGLWEQYF
.,TRBJ2-7,TRBV10-3,many,TGTGCCATCAGTGCCTCCCGAAACGGGGGTTCCTACGAGCAGTACTTC,CAISASRNGGSYEQYF
.,TRBJ2-1,TRBV6-1,many,TGTGCCAGCAGCCCTTATGGACCCCAACAAGTATCCTACAATGAGCAGTTCTTC,CASSPYGPQQVSYNEQFF
.,TRBJ2-3,TRBV12-1,many,TGTGCCAGCAGCCCACGGGGGGGGCGGCCAATCACAGATACGCAGTATTTT,CASSPRGGRPITDTQYF
.,TRBJ1-5,TRBV13,few,TGTGCCAGCAGCCTGGCGAAGGCTCAGCCCCAGCATTTT,CASSLAKAQPQHF
TRBD2,TRBJ2-3,TRBV4-1,few,TGCGCCAGCAGCCAAAATAGCGGGGGCAGCACAGATACGCAGTATTTT,CASSQNSGGSTDTQYF
.,TRBJ1-1,TRBV11-2,few,TGTGCCAGCAGCTTAGTGGACAGAAAAGCTTTCTTT,CASSLVDRKAFF
TRBD2,TRBJ2-7,TRBV12-5,.,TGTGCTAGCGGGACTAGTGTATCGGAGCAGTACTTC,CASGTSVSEQYF
.,TRBJ1-1,TRBV7-2,many,TGTGCCAGCAGCGGATCCAAAGGGGCGGCGGCTGAAGCTTTCTTT,CASSGSKGAAAEAFF
.,TRBJ1-1,TRBV4-1,many,TGCGCCAGCAGCCAAGATAGAGGGGGGCTTTCTGAAGCTTTCTTT,CASSQDRGGLSEAFF
.,TRBJ2-2,TRBV6-2/TRBV6-3,.,TGTGCCAGCAGTGACTCAGTGGCCGGGGAGCTGTTTTTT,CASSDSVAGELFF
TRBD1,TRBJ1-5,TRBV12-3/TRBV12-4,.,TGTGCCAGCACCCTTGGACAGGGTAATCAGCCCCAGCATTTT,CASTLGQGNQPQHF
.,TRBJ1-5,TRBV18,.,TGTGCCAGCTCACTGTCATATAGCAATCAGCCCCAGCATTTT,CASSLSYSNQPQHF
TRBD1,TRBJ1-2,TRBV5-1,.,TGCGCCAGCAGCTTGGGGGACAGCTTACTCTATGGCTACACCTTC,CASSLGDSLLYGYTF
.,TRBJ2-3,TRBV5-6,few,TGTGCCAGCAGCTTGGTAGGTCTTGGTGGATCAGATACGCAGTATTTT,CASSLVGLGGSDTQYF
.,TRBJ1-2,TRBV7-8,few,TGTGCCAGCAGCAAGCTAGACAGGAGGGACTATGGCTACACCTTC,CASSKLDRRDYGYTF